The sequence of this T cell receptor beta chain was determined in a study of chemoradiotherapy in HPV16-positive cancers. Here immunoSEQ multiplex PCR was the method, and the copy in TCRdb shows in-frame clones only, minus some. This table holds under 6,500 clones, 77% found once. In its sample, this clone was seen once. This CDR3 has 13 residues. Germline lookup yields CDR1 SQVTM and CDR2 ANQGSEA. The trim removed 6 bases at V and 4 bases at J, leaving 4 bases unmatched. The sequence derives from a human donor with HPV-associated anogenital cancer. The material sequenced was tumor tissue, taken from a patient who underwent chemoradiotherapy. The chain links TRBV29-1 to TRBJ1-4; TRBD1 matches at 8 bases. Here the CDR3 DNA reads TGCAGCGTACAACAGGGGGTTAATGAAAAACTGTTTTTT. Amino acid sequence: CSVQQGVNEKLFF.